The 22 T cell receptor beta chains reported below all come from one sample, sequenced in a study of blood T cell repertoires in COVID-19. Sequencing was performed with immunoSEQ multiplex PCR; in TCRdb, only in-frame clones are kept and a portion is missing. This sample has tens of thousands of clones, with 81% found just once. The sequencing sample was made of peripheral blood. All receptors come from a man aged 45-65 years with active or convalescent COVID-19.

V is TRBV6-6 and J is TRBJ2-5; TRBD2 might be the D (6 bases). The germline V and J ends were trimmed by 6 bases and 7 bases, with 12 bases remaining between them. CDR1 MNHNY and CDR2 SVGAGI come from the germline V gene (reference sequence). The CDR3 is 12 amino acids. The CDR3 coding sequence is TGTGCCAGCAGGCTACCCGGGGGGACCCAGTACTTC. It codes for CASRLPGGTQYF.

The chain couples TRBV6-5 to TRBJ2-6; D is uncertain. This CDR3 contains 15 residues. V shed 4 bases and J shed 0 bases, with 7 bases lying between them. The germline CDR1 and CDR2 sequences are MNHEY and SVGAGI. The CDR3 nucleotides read TGTGCCAGCAGTTCCAGAACCTCTGGGGCCAACGTCCTGACTTTC. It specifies CASSSRTSGANVLTF.

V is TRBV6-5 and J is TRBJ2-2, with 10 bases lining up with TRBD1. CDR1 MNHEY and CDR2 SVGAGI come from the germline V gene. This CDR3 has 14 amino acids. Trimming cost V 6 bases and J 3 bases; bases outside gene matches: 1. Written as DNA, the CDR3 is TGTGCCAGCAGGGGGACAGGGGACACCGGGGAGCTGTTTTTT. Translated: CASRGTGDTGELFF.

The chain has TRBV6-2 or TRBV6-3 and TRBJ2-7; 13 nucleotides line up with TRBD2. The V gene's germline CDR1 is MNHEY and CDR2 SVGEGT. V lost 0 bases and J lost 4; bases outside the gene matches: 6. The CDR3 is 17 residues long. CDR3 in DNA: TGTGCCAGCAGTTACTCGAGACTAGCGGGAGGATCATACGAGCAGTACTTC. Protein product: CASSYSRLAGGSYEQYF.

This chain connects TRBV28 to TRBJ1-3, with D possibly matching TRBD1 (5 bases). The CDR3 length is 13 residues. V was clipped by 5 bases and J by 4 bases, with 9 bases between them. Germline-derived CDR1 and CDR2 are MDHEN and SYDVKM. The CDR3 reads CASSEGVGNTIYF. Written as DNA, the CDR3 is TGTGCCAGCAGTGAAGGGGTCGGAAACACCATATATTTT. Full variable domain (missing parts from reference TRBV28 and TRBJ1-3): DVKVTQSSRYLVKRTGEKVFLECVQDMDHENMFWYRQDPGLGLRLIYFSYDVKMKEKGDIPEGYSVSREKKERFSLILESASTNQTSMYLCASSEGVGNTIYFGEGSWLTVV.

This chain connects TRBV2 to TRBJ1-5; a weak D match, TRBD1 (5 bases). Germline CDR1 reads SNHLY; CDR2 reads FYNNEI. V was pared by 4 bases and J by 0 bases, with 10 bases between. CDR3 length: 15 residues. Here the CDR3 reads CASSGGTYSNQPQHF. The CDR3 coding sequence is TGTGCCAGCAGTGGAGGGACTTATAGCAATCAGCCCCAGCATTTT.

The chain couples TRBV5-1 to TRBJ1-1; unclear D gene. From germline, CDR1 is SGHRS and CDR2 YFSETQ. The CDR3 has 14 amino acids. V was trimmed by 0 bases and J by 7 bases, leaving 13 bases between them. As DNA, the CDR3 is TGCGCCAGCAGCTTGGAGGCGCGGAGGCTTGAAGCTTTCTTT. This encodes CASSLEARRLEAFF.

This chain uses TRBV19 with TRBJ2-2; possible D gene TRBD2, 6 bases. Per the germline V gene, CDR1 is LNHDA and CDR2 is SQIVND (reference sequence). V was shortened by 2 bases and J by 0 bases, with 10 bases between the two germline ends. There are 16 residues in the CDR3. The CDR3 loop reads CASSILATTNTGELFF. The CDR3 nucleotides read TGTGCCAGTAGTATACTAGCGACTACGAACACCGGGGAGCTGTTTTTT.

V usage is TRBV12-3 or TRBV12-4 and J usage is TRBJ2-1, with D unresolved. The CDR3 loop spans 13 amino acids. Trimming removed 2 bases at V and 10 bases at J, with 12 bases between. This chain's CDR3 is CASSLLSLREQFF. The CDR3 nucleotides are TGTGCCAGCAGTTTACTATCCCTGAGGGAGCAGTTCTTC.

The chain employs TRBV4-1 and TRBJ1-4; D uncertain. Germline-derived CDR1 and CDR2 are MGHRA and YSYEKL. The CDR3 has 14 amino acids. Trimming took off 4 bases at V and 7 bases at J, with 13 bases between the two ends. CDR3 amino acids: CASSRGRVGEKLFF. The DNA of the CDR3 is TGCGCCAGCAGCCGCGGGAGGGTTGGTGAAAAACTGTTTTTT.

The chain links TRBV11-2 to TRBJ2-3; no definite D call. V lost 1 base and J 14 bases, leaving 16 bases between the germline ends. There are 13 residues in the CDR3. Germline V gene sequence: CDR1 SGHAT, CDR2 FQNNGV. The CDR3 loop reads CASSLGPVANRYF. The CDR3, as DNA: TGTGCCAGCAGCTTAGGCCCCGTAGCAAATCGGTATTTT.

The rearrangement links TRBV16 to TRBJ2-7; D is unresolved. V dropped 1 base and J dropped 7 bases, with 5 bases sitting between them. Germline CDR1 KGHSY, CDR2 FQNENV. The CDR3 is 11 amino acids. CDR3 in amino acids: CASSQYQEQYF. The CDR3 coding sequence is TGTGCCAGCAGCCAATATCAAGAGCAGTACTTC.

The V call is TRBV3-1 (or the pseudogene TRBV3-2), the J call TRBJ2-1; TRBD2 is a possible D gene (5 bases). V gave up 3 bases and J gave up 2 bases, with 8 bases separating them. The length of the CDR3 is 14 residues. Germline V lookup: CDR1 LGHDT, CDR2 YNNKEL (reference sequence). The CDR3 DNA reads TGTGCCAGCAGCCAGACTAATACCTACAATGAGCAGTTCTTC. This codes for CASSQTNTYNEQFF.

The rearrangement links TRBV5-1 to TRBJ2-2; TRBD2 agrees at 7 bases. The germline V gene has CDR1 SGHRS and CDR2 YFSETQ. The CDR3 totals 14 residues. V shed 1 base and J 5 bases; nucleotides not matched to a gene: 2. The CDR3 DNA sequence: TGCGCCAGCAGCTTGAACGGGAGGACCGGGGAGCTGTTTTTT. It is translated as CASSLNGRTGELFF.

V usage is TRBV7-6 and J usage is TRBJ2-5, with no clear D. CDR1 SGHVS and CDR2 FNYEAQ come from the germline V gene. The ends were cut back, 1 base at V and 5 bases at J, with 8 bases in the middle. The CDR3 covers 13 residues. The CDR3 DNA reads TGTGCCAGCAGCTTAGTTCGTATGGAGACCCAGTACTTC. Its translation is CASSLVRMETQYF.

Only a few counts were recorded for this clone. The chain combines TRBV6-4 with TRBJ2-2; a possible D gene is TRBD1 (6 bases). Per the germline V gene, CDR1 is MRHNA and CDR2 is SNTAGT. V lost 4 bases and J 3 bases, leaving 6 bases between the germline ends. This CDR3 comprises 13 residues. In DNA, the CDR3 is TGTGCCAGCAGTGCAGGGGACACCGGGGAGCTGTTTTTT. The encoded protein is CASSAGDTGELFF.

CDR3 DNA: TGTGCCTGGAGTCTGGCATACTACGAGCAGTACTTC. Protein sequence: CAWSLAYYEQYF. The V gene is TRBV30, the J gene TRBJ2-7, with D hard to call. V lost 2 bases and J 3 bases, leaving 8 bases between the germline ends. CDR1 and CDR2 (germline): GTSNPN, SVGIG (reference sequence). The CDR3 loop spans 12 amino acids. Filled out from reference TRBV30 and TRBJ2-7, the complete variable domain reads SQTIHQWPATLVQPVGSPLSLECTVEGTSNPNLYWYRQAAGRGLQLLFYSVGIGQISSEVPQNLSASRPQDRQFILSSKKLLLSDSGFYLCAWSLAYYEQYFGPGTRLTVT.

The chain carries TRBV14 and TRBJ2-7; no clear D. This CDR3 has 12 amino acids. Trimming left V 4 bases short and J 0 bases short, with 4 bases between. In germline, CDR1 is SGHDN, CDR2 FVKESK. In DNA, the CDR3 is TGTGCCAGCAGCCCCTACTCCTACGAGCAGTACTTC. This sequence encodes CASSPYSYEQYF.

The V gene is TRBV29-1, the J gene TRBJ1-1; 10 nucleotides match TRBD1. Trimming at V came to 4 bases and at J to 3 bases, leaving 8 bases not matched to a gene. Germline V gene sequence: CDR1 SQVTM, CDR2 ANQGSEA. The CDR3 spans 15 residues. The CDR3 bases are TGCAGCGTTGGGGGGACAGGGGTAGGGGACACTGAAGCTTTCTTT. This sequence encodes CSVGGTGVGDTEAFF.

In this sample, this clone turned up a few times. Written as DNA, the CDR3 is TGCGCCAGCAGCCAAGATGATGAATCGTCGGGTTATAGCAATCAGCCCCAGCATTTT. Its protein is CASSQDDESSGYSNQPQHF. This chain connects TRBV4-1 to TRBJ1-5, with D unclear. Germline assignment: CDR1 MGHRA and CDR2 YSYEKL. The CDR3 covers 19 residues. V lost 0 bases, J lost 0 bases, and 18 bases lay in between.

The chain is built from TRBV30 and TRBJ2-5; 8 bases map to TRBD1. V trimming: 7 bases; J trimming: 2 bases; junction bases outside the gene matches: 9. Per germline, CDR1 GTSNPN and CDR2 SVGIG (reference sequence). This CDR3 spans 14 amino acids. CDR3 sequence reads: CASTGTGVQETQYF. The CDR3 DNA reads TGTGCCTCGACCGGGACAGGCGTGCAAGAGACCCAGTACTTC.

The CDR3: CASSHATSGTYEQYF. Written as DNA, the CDR3 is TGTGCCAGCAGCCATGCGACTAGCGGGACCTACGAGCAGTACTTC. The V and J genes are TRBV5-6 and TRBJ2-7; 11 bases are a match to TRBD2. CDR1 and CDR2 (germline): SGHDT, YYEEEE. This CDR3 has 15 residues. V dropped 4 bases and J dropped 2; count of bases not matched to a gene: 5.